Each of the 27 T cell receptor beta chains below was sequenced from the same sample in a study of T cells of healthy individuals. TCRdb passed the 5' RACE reads through MiXCR, listing each CDR3 protein once. In the table there are about 63,000 distinct CDR3 sequences, around 15% of which are singletons. The receptors stem from a human donor in good health.

Turning to this clonotype: A read error may be the cause here, since a much bigger clone is one base away. The chain recombines TRBV5-4 with TRBJ2-1; unclear D gene. The CDR3 length is 15 residues. Per germline, CDR1 SGHNT and CDR2 YYREEE (reference sequence). Here the CDR3 reads CAGSLEQLSYNEQFF. The CDR3 bases are TGTGCCGGCAGCTTGGAGCAGCTGTCATACAATGAGCAGTTCTTC.

This clonotype was detected a few times. The V and J genes are TRBV2 and TRBJ1-4; the match to TRBD1 covers 7 bases. There are 15 residues in the CDR3. CDR1 is SNHLY and CDR2 is FYNNEI in the germline V gene. Trimming took 6 bases from V and 7 from J; bases not matched to a gene: 11. In DNA, the CDR3 is TGTGCCAGCAGGTTAGGGGGCCCGAGACTTGAAAAACTGTTTTTT. Translating it yields CASRLGGPRLEKLFF.

This chain links TRBV19 with TRBJ1-4, with TRBD1 as a possible D gene (5 bases). Germline V gene lookup returns CDR1 LNHDA and CDR2 SQIVND (reference sequence). This CDR3 is built from 13 residues. The germline V and J ends were trimmed by 7 bases and 7 bases, with 13 bases remaining between them. The CDR3 nucleotides read TGTGCCAGTAAAGGGGCCTACGCTGAAAAACTGTTTTTT. Translated: CASKGAYAEKLFF.

Many counts were recorded for this clonotype. The rearrangement uses TRBV7-2 and TRBJ2-1; 7 bases match TRBD2. V gave up 2 bases and J gave up 5 bases; unmatched junction bases: 3. Germline-derived CDR1 and CDR2 are SGHTA and FQGNSA. This CDR3 region has 14 residues. CDR3 sequence (DNA): TGTGCCAGCAGCTTATGGGGGGGGGACAATGAGCAGTTCTTC. Protein product: CASSLWGGDNEQFF.

In its sample, this clonotype was seen many times. The chain is built from TRBV18 and TRBJ1-1; 10 bases fit TRBD1. Germline lookup yields CDR1 KGHSH and CDR2 LQKENI. J lost 3 bases, V lost 4 bases, and 8 bases had no gene match. This CDR3 contains 16 residues. The CDR3 loop reads CASSLRQGALYTEAFF. In DNA form, the CDR3 reads TGTGCCAGCTCACTAAGACAGGGGGCCTTGTACACTGAAGCTTTCTTT.

This clonotype was seen a handful of times. The genes are TRBV4-1 and TRBJ1-6; 8 bases are shared with TRBD1. J was trimmed by 0 bases and V by 1 base; bases with no gene match: 8. Germline lookup yields CDR1 MGHRA and CDR2 YSYEKL. The CDR3 has 19 residues. In nucleotides, the CDR3 is TGCGCCAGCAGCCAAGTTTCAGGGGACAGGAGCTCCTATAATTCACCCCTCCACTTT. Its translation is CASSQVSGDRSSYNSPLHF.

The chain carries TRBV4-1 and TRBJ1-5, with D possibly being TRBD1 (5 bases). CDR1 and CDR2 from the germline V gene are MGHRA and YSYEKL. The CDR3 extends over 16 amino acids. The V end was cut by 0 bases, the J end by 5 bases, with 14 bases between. The CDR3 sequence is CASSQEGREVYQPQHF. The CDR3 DNA reads TGCGCCAGCAGCCAAGAGGGCAGGGAGGTGTATCAGCCCCAGCATTTT.

The chain employs TRBV7-9 and TRBJ1-2; 9 nucleotides line up with TRBD1. The CDR3 loop spans 13 amino acids. Trimming took 5 bases from V and 8 from J; bases not matched to a gene: 6. Germline CDR1 is SEHNR and CDR2 is FQNEAQ (reference sequence). CDR3 nucleotides: TGTGCCAGCAGCATACAGGGGGCTCAAGGCTACACCTTC. Residues: CASSIQGAQGYTF. Full variable domain (remainder filled in from reference TRBV7-9 and TRBJ1-2): DTGVSQNPRHKITKRGQNVTFRCDPISEHNRLYWYRQTLGQGPEFLTYFQNEAQLEKSRLLSDRFSAERPKGSFSTLEIQRTEQGDSAMYLCASSIQGAQGYTFGSGTRLTVV.

In this sample, this clonotype turned up a few times. The chain has TRBV18 and TRBJ1-1, with 7 nucleotides matching TRBD1. This CDR3 is built from 14 residues. V trimming: 6 bases; J trimming: 1 base; junction bases outside the gene matches: 5. Germline CDR1 KGHSH, CDR2 LQKENI. The DNA of the CDR3 is TGTGCCAGCTCCCGGGGACAGTCGAACACTGAAGCTTTCTTT. It translates to CASSRGQSNTEAFF.

This sequence joins TRBV20-1 and TRBJ2-3; weak D call: TRBD1 (6 bases). The CDR3 loop spans 15 amino acids. The V end lost 4 bases, the J end lost 0 bases, and 14 bases lay between the germline ends. From germline, CDR1 is DFQATT and CDR2 SNEGSKA (reference sequence). CDR3 sequence reads: CSANEGGGSTDTQYF. DNA for the CDR3: TGCAGTGCTAATGAGGGTGGGGGCAGCACAGATACGCAGTATTTT.

The chain recombines TRBV7-6 with TRBJ2-1; D ambiguous. The CDR3 runs to 14 residues. Germline V gives CDR1 SGHVS, CDR2 FNYEAQ. V shed 6 bases and J shed 5 bases, with 14 bases lying between them. For the CDR3, the DNA is TGTGCCAGCAGTCTCTCGCCGGAAAACAATGAGCAGTTCTTC. It is translated as CASSLSPENNEQFF.

V is TRBV4-2 and J is TRBJ2-3, with TRBD2 identical over 10 bases. CDR3 size: 17 residues. J lost 1 base, V lost 1 base, and 5 bases had no gene match. The V gene's germline CDR1 is LGHNA and CDR2 YNFKEQ. The CDR3 DNA follows: TGTGCCAGCAGCCAAGGGAAGAGCGGGGGGGGCACAGATACGCAGTATTTT. Protein: CASSQGKSGGGTDTQYF.

In its sample, this clonotype was seen many times. The chain links TRBV20-1 to TRBJ2-1; 7 nucleotides line up with TRBD2. This CDR3 has 17 amino acids. Trimming cost V 0 bases and J 7 bases; bases outside gene matches: 15. CDR1 DFQATT and CDR2 SNEGSKA come from the germline V gene (reference sequence). The CDR3 region has the DNA TGCAGTGCTAGAGATGAGGGCACGGCTAGCGGCCTGAATGAGCAGTTCTTC. This codes for CSARDEGTASGLNEQFF.

In this sample, this clonotype turned up many times. CDR3 nucleotides: TGTGCCAGCAGGGCCGGGACGGACAATCAGCCCCAGCATTTT. It is translated as CASRAGTDNQPQHF. The rearrangement links TRBV6-2 or TRBV6-3 to TRBJ1-5; D is perhaps TRBD1 (5 bases). This CDR3 contains 14 residues. Trimming pared 6 bases from V and 3 bases from J, leaving 12 bases between. The germline V gene has CDR1 MNHEY and CDR2 SVGEGT.

The chain joins TRBV6-5 to TRBJ2-7, with D hard to call. The CDR3 is made up of 12 amino acids. Between the trimmed V and J ends, which lost 6 bases and 7 bases, there was a span of 13 bases. Germline V gene lookup returns CDR1 MNHEY and CDR2 SVGAGI. Here the CDR3 reads CASSLPIGEQYF. The CDR3 DNA follows: TGTGCCAGCAGCCTACCGATTGGTGAGCAGTACTTC.

This clonotype is a singleton in its sample. V gene TRBV3-1 combines with J gene TRBJ2-3; D may be TRBD1 (5 bases). The CDR3 is made up of 14 amino acids. Germline-derived CDR1 and CDR2 are LGHDT and YNNKEL (reference sequence). V was cut by 8 bases and J by 0 bases, with 12 bases left in between. The CDR3: CASGAKGSTDTQYF. CDR3 nucleotides: TGTGCCAGCGGGGCGAAGGGTAGCACAGATACGCAGTATTTT.

The gene calls are TRBV7-2 and TRBJ2-1; 9 nucleotides align to TRBD2. With 6 bases clipped from V and 2 bases from J, the junction kept 5 bases outside the gene matches. Germline values: CDR1 SGHTA, CDR2 FQGNSA. This CDR3 comprises 15 residues. The CDR3 DNA is TGTGCCAGCAGTCTTAGCGGGGGAGCCTACAATGAGCAGTTCTTC. Translating it yields CASSLSGGAYNEQFF.

The V call is TRBV20-1, the J call TRBJ2-5; 7 bases agree with TRBD1. CDR3 length: 14 residues. Unmatched junction bases numbered 6, after V lost 4 bases and J lost 1 base. CDR1 and CDR2 from the germline V gene are DFQATT and SNEGSKA (reference sequence). In nucleotides, the CDR3 is TGCAGTGCTACTCGGGACAGTGTCCAAGAGACCCAGTACTTC. Protein sequence: CSATRDSVQETQYF.

This clonotype was observed once. V and J are TRBV7-2 and TRBJ2-7; TRBD1 might be the D (6 bases). The V and J ends lost 5 bases and 0 bases respectively, with 14 bases between them. The CDR3 extends over 15 amino acids. The germline V gene has CDR1 SGHTA and CDR2 FQGNSA. The DNA of the CDR3 is TGTGCCAGCAGCCCAGGTCGGACAGCCTCCTACGAGCAGTACTTC. Translating gives CASSPGRTASYEQYF.

This clonotype was seen many times. The V gene is TRBV4-1, the J gene TRBJ1-5, with 8 bases aligning to TRBD1. V gave up 3 bases and J gave up 5 bases; unmatched junction bases: 3. The CDR3 contains 14 residues. Germline-derived CDR1 and CDR2 are MGHRA and YSYEKL. The CDR3 sequence is CASSHQGAYQPQHF. Written as DNA, the CDR3 is TGCGCCAGCAGCCATCAGGGGGCCTATCAGCCCCAGCATTTT.

The DNA of the CDR3 is TGTGCCAGCAGCCTAGGACAGGGTAGGCAAGCTTTCTTT. Translating gives CASSLGQGRQAFF. The chain uses TRBV6-5 and TRBJ1-1; TRBD1 matches at 8 bases. Germline CDR1 and CDR2: MNHEY and SVGAGI. The V gene end was trimmed by 6 bases and the J gene end by 9 bases; junction bases not matched to a gene: 9. The CDR3 consists of 13 residues.

This clonotype was seen only a few times. V gene TRBV7-3 combines with J gene TRBJ1-4; tentative D call: TRBD1 (6 bases). V was pared by 0 bases and J by 8 bases, with 22 bases between. Germline V gives CDR1 SGHTA, CDR2 FQGTGA. The CDR3 is 18 amino acids. The DNA of the CDR3 is TGTGCCAGCAGCTTAACGGACAGTTACGCACCTTTTCGAGAAAAACTGTTTTTT. Protein sequence: CASSLTDSYAPFREKLFF.

This clonotype was seen more than once but under ten times. The genes are TRBV7-9 and TRBJ2-7; the match to TRBD1 covers 7 bases. This CDR3 region has 13 residues. Losses at the gene ends were 5 bases for V and 5 bases for J; bases not matched to a gene: 6. CDR1 is SEHNR, CDR2 FQNEAQ, per germline (reference sequence). CDR3 loop: CASSRSDRDEQYF. The CDR3, as DNA: TGTGCCAGCAGCCGTAGTGACAGGGACGAGCAGTACTTC.

This clonotype was seen repeatedly, ten times or more. Given the absence of the conserved phenylalanine or tryptophan at the CDR3 end, a read error is likely. No DNA is shown, since the ends of the CDR3 on it are uncertain; the CDR3 is the one TCRdb lists. V usage is TRBV20-1 and J usage is TRBJ2-7. The V gene's germline CDR1 is DFQATT and CDR2 SNEGSKA (reference sequence). The CDR3 is 9 amino acids in total, end residues counted. The CDR3 loop reads CSARGGYVN.

The chain recombines TRBV2 with TRBJ1-1; D is possibly TRBD1 (6 bases). Germline V lookup: CDR1 SNHLY, CDR2 FYNNEI. The V and J ends lost 8 bases and 0 bases respectively, with 13 bases between them. CDR3 length equals 14 residues. CDR3 nucleotide sequence: TGTGCCAGCCGGGACAAATTCATGAACACTGAAGCTTTCTTT. Translated: CASRDKFMNTEAFF.

J is TRBJ2-3 and V is TRBV7-3; 7 positions match TRBD2. After removal of 8 bases from V and 3 bases from J, the junction contained 8 bases not matched to a gene. Per the germline V gene, CDR1 is SGHTA and CDR2 is FQGTGA. The CDR3 sequence is 14 residues long. The CDR3 nucleotides read TGTGCCAGCGGGGGGGACGCGGGAACAGATACGCAGTATTTT. The encoded protein is CASGGDAGTDTQYF.

This clonotype was observed at least ten times. The chain is built from TRBV28 and TRBJ2-7, with 8 bases lining up with TRBD1. CDR1 MDHEN and CDR2 SYDVKM come from the germline V gene. The CDR3 sequence is 13 residues long. Trimming at V came to 5 bases and at J to 5 bases, leaving 5 bases not matched to a gene. The CDR3, as DNA: TGTGCCAGCAGTCCTCCGGACAGGGACGAGCAGTACTTC. Translating gives CASSPPDRDEQYF.